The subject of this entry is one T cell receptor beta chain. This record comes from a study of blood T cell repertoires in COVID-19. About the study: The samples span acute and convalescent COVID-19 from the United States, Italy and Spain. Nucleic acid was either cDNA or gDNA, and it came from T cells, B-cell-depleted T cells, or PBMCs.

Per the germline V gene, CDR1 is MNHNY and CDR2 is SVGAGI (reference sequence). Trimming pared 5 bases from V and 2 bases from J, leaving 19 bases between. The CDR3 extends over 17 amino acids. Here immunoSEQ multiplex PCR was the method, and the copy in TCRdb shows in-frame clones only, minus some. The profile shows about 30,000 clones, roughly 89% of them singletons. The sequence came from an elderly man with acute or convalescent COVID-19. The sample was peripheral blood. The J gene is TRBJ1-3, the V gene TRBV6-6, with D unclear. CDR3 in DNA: TGTGCCAGCAGTCCGCCCCCTATCTCCACAGCTGGAAACACCATATATTTT. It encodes CASSPPPISTAGNTIYF.